What follows describes a single T cell receptor (beta chain). This entry comes from a study of T-cell memory formation after mild COVID-19. Using its own MiXCR run on the 5' RACE reads, TCRdb lists one record per CDR3 protein. Here the sample spans around 340,000 distinct CDR3 sequences, about 21% being singletons. The specimen sequenced was PBMCs or a T cell subset sorted from them (not recorded which). The origin of this receptor is an adult woman who had mild COVID-19 (a few samples of this study predate the infection). Cell type and time point are not known.

CDR3 nucleotides: TGTGCCAGCAGTGAGGGCACGAACACCGGGGAGCTGTTTTTT. This translates into CASSEGTNTGELFF. V gene TRBV2 combines with J gene TRBJ2-2; D is undetermined. There are 14 residues in the CDR3. Germline V lookup: CDR1 SNHLY, CDR2 FYNNEI. Trimming stripped 3 bases from V and 0 bases from J, with 5 bases between.